This TCR beta chain was found in a study of blood T cell repertoires in COVID-19. V gave up 6 bases and J gave up 5 bases; unmatched junction bases: 2. The CDR3 is 13 residues long. Germline V CDR1 and CDR2: SQVTM, ANQGSEA. Assay: immunoSEQ multiplex PCR; the TCRdb copy retains only in-frame clones and omits some. The table has 120,000 to 150,000 clones, approximately 80% seen once. The TCR sequence derives from a man aged 45-60 years with acute or convalescent COVID-19. Sequencing used peripheral blood. The rearrangement links TRBV29-1 to TRBJ2-5; the match to TRBD2 covers 14 bases. CDR3 DNA: TGCAGCGTCCGGACTAGCGGGGGGGAGACCCAGTACTTC. This sequence encodes CSVRTSGGETQYF.